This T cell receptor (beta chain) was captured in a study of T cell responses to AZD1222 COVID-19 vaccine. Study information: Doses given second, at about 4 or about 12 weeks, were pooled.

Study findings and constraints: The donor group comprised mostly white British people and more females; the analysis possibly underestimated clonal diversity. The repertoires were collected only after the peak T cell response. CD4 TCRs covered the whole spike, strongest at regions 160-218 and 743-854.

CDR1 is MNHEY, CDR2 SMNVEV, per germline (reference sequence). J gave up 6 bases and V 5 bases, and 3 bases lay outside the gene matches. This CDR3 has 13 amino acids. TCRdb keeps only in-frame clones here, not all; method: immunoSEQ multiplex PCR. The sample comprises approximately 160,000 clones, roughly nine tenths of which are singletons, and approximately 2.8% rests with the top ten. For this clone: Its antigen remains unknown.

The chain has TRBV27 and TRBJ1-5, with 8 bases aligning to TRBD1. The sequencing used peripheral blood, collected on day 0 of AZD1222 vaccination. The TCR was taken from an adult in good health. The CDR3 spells CASSLGQGQPQHF. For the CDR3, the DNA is TGTGCCAGCAGTCTCGGACAGGGTCAGCCCCAGCATTTT.